This T cell receptor (beta chain) was sequenced for a study of T-cell memory formation after mild COVID-19. MiXCR, run by TCRdb on the 5' RACE reads, gives a single entry per CDR3 protein. In the table there are approximately 480,000 distinct CDR3 sequences, 15% to 20% of which are singletons. Looked up from germline, CDR1 is LNHNV and CDR2 is YYDKDF (reference sequence). The V and J ends lost 0 bases and 0 bases respectively, with 12 bases between them. This CDR3 has 18 residues. The chain joins TRBV15 to TRBJ2-6, with D possibly being TRBD1 (5 bases). This clonotype was obtained from an adult woman who had mild COVID-19 (a few samples of this study predate the infection). Cell type and time point are not known. Sequenced: PBMCs or a T cell subset sorted from them (not recorded which). The CDR3 loop is CATSRDGRAPSGANVLTF. The CDR3 nucleotides read TGTGCCACCAGCAGAGATGGCAGGGCTCCCTCTGGGGCCAACGTCCTGACTTTC. Supplemented by reference TRBV15 and TRBJ2-6, the full variable domain reads DAMVIQNPRYQVTQFGKPVTLSCSQTLNHNVMYWYQQKSSQAPKLLFHYYDKDFNNEADTPDNFQSRRPNTSFCFLDIRSPGLGDTAMYLCATSRDGRAPSGANVLTFGAGSRLTVL.